These 16 T cell receptor beta chains share one sample of origin, sequenced in a study of blood T cell repertoires in COVID-19. Repertoires were generated with immunoSEQ multiplex PCR, while TCRdb's copy carries only in-frame clones and drops some. The table shows a few hundred thousand clones, with around 86% occurring only once. The sequenced sample consisted of PBMCs or T cells enriched from blood (not recorded which). These receptors all stem from a woman in her 40s with acute COVID-19.

This clone was seen more than once but under ten times. The V and J genes are TRBV3-1 (or the pseudogene TRBV3-2) and TRBJ2-7; D gene ambiguous. V lost 5 bases and J lost 3, with 8 bases in between. This CDR3 region has 12 residues. Germline CDR1 reads LGHDT; CDR2 reads YNNKEL (reference sequence). The CDR3 coding sequence is TGTGCCAGCAGCAGACAAAACTACGAGCAGTACTTC. Protein sequence: CASSRQNYEQYF.

CDR3 sequence reads: CASSLINSGGSEQFF. The DNA for the CDR3 is TGTGCCAGCAGCTTAATTAATTCGGGGGGGAGTGAGCAGTTCTTC. The chain employs TRBV7-2 and TRBJ2-1, with 8 bases that match TRBD2. V was pared by 2 bases and J by 9 bases, with 9 bases of the junction left unmatched. The length of the CDR3 is 15 residues. Germline V gives CDR1 SGHTA, CDR2 FQGNSA.

J is TRBJ2-3 and V is TRBV27; 10 bases are a match to TRBD2. The CDR3 is 16 amino acids. Looked up from germline, CDR1 is MNHEY and CDR2 is SMNVEV (reference sequence). Trimming removed 2 bases from V and 6 bases from J; junction bases left unmatched: 8. In nucleotides, the CDR3 is TGTGCCAGCAGTTTAGTGGCTAGCGGGAGTTTTGATACGCAGTATTTT. It codes for CASSLVASGSFDTQYF.

CDR3 bases: TGTGCCAGTACCCCGAGAAGCGGGAGGCCTTCTCACAATGAGCAGTTCTTC. Amino acids: CASTPRSGRPSHNEQFF. This chain joins TRBV19 and TRBJ2-1; 9 nucleotides line up with TRBD2. From germline, CDR1 is LNHDA and CDR2 SQIVND (reference sequence). V shed 7 bases, J shed 5 bases, and the junction held 15 bases outside the gene matches. This CDR3 comprises 17 residues.

The chain joins TRBV6-6 to TRBJ1-1; D gene ambiguous. Germline-derived CDR1 and CDR2 are MNHNY and SVGAGI (reference sequence). Trimming took 7 bases from V and 4 from J, leaving 10 bases between them. The length of the CDR3 is 12 residues. This CDR3 is CASTGGSTEAFF. The CDR3 nucleotides are TGTGCCAGCACAGGTGGAAGCACTGAAGCTTTCTTT.

The chain employs TRBV12-3 or TRBV12-4 and TRBJ1-6; D remains ambiguous. The CDR3 is 13 amino acids. V was shortened by 5 bases and J by 10 bases, with 12 bases between the two germline ends. The CDR3 is CASSTRVESPLHF. The DNA for the CDR3 is TGTGCCAGCAGTACGAGGGTTGAGTCACCCCTCCACTTT.

The rearrangement uses TRBV28 and TRBJ1-5; weak D call: TRBD1 (6 bases). Per the germline V gene, CDR1 is MDHEN and CDR2 is SYDVKM. The CDR3 length is 15 residues. Trimming left V 4 bases short and J 1 base short, with 11 bases between. The CDR3 reads CASSSGDLSNQPQHF. In DNA, the CDR3 is TGTGCCAGCAGTTCAGGGGACCTCAGCAATCAGCCCCAGCATTTT.

This clone has just one count. V is TRBV2 and J is TRBJ2-5; 9 positions match TRBD2. The CDR3 has 15 amino acids. Losses at the gene ends were 9 bases for V and 5 bases for J; bases not matched to a gene: 13. Germline lookup yields CDR1 SNHLY and CDR2 FYNNEI. CDR3 in amino acids: CASRRREGWKETQYF. CDR3 nucleotides: TGTGCCAGTCGCCGGCGGGAGGGGTGGAAGGAGACCCAGTACTTC.

V and J are TRBV7-2 and TRBJ2-5, with TRBD2 identical over 15 bases. Germline CDR1 is SGHTA and CDR2 is FQGNSA. Trimming at V came to 5 bases and at J to 2 bases, leaving 12 bases not matched to a gene. This CDR3 spans 19 amino acids. The CDR3 bases are TGTGCCAGCAGCCTACGAGGGACTAGCGGGAGGAAGGGGCAAGAGACCCAGTACTTC. Amino acids: CASSLRGTSGRKGQETQYF.

The chain employs TRBV24-1 and TRBJ2-3, with D maybe TRBD2 (5 bases). With 0 bases removed from V and 4 bases from J, the gap between germline ends came to 10 bases. From germline, CDR1 is KGHDR and CDR2 SFDVKD. The CDR3 covers 15 residues. The CDR3 region has the DNA TGTGCCACCAGTGATTTGACCACCGGGGCAGATACGCAGTATTTT. Amino acid sequence: CATSDLTTGADTQYF.

The chain couples TRBV7-9 to TRBJ2-5; D is possibly TRBD1 (8 bases). CDR1 SEHNR and CDR2 FQNEAQ come from the germline V gene (reference sequence). The CDR3 spans 16 residues. V was trimmed by 5 bases and J by 4 bases, leaving 20 bases between them. CDR3 sequence: CASSQTQDREGETQYF. The DNA for the CDR3 is TGTGCCAGCAGCCAAACCCAGGACAGGGAGGGAGAGACCCAGTACTTC.

The V call is TRBV5-1, the J call TRBJ2-1, with D maybe TRBD2 (6 bases). Germline V gene sequence: CDR1 SGHRS, CDR2 YFSETQ. The CDR3 extends over 13 amino acids. V was pared by 4 bases and J by 7 bases, with 12 bases between. CDR3 bases: TGCGCCAGCAGCCCAGCAGGGAGGAATGAGCAGTTCTTC. This sequence encodes CASSPAGRNEQFF.

V is TRBV5-1 and J is TRBJ1-2; D may be TRBD1 (6 bases). Trimming left V 4 bases short and J 4 bases short, with 20 bases between. The CDR3 length is 16 residues. Germline lookup yields CDR1 SGHRS and CDR2 YFSETQ. The CDR3 loop is CASSPRPQSRGYGYTF. CDR3 nucleotides: TGCGCCAGCAGCCCCCGCCCCCAGTCCAGGGGCTATGGCTACACCTTC.

This rearrangement joins TRBV11-2 to TRBJ2-1; 9 bases align to TRBD1. Germline CDR1 is SGHAT and CDR2 is FQNNGV. V shed 7 bases, J shed 7 bases, and the junction held 14 bases outside the gene matches. The CDR3 runs to 16 residues. The CDR3, as DNA: TGTGCCAGCACTTACCCGACAGGGGGAAGTGGAAATGAGCAGTTCTTC. Translated: CASTYPTGGSGNEQFF.

The chain joins TRBV28 to TRBJ2-5; 7 bases align to TRBD1. CDR3 length equals 14 residues. In germline, CDR1 is MDHEN, CDR2 SYDVKM. Trimming cost V 3 bases and J 3 bases; bases outside gene matches: 4. CDR3 protein: CASSFWDSKETQYF. In DNA form, the CDR3 reads TGTGCCAGCAGTTTTTGGGACAGTAAAGAGACCCAGTACTTC.

This chain connects TRBV29-1 to TRBJ2-1; no clear D. The ends were cut back, 7 bases at V and 13 bases at J, with 14 bases in the middle. The CDR3 runs 10 residues. Looked up from germline, CDR1 is SQVTM and CDR2 is ANQGSEA. The CDR3 coding sequence is TGCAGCGCGATCGTTATTCTACAGTTCTTC. Encoded protein: CSAIVILQFF.